This T cell receptor beta chain was sequenced during a study of molecular identifiers for immune sequencing clone quantification. TCRdb called the PCR reads again in MiXCR, with one record for every CDR3 protein. This table holds 460,000 or so distinct CDR3 sequences, roughly 24% found once. This clonotype showed up just a few times. Antigen: not known. Trimming at V came to 6 bases and at J to 3 bases, leaving 11 bases not matched to a gene. Germline assignment: CDR1 MDHEN and CDR2 SYDVKM. This CDR3 spans 16 amino acids. Study-level results: Whereas clones above 20 RNA copies held under 1% of naive-cell molecules, they held over 97% of effector molecules.

This TCR was sampled from a human donor in good health. Some libraries in this study had Jurkat cell RNA spiked in. Sequencing was done on a sample of naive CD8+ T cells from blood, with Jurkat cell RNA spiked in. Specified subset: FACS-sorted CD8+CD4-CCR7+CD45RA+ naive T cells. This chain connects TRBV28 to TRBJ2-7; TRBD2 matches 10 bases. The CDR3 bases are TGTGCCAGCAGCCCACTGACTAGCGGGTCCCTCTACGAGCAGTACTTC. It encodes CASSPLTSGSLYEQYF.